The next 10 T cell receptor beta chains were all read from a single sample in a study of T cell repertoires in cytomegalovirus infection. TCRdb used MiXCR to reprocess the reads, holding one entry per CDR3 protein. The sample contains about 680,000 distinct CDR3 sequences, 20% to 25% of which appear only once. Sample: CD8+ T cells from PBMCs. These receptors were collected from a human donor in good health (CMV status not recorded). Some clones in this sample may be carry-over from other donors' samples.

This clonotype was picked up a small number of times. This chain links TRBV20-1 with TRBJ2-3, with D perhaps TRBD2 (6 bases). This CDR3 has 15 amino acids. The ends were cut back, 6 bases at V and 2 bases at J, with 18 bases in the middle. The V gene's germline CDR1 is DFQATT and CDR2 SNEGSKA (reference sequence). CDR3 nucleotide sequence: TGCAGTGCGCGGGGACTGGTCCTATTCACAGATACGCAGTATTTT. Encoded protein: CSARGLVLFTDTQYF.

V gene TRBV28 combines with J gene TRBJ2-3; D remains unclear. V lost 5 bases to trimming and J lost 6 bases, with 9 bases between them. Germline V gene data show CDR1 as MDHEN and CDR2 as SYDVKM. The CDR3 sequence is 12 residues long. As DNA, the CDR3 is TGTGCCAGCAGTACTCCGACGGATACGCAGTATTTT. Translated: CASSTPTDTQYF. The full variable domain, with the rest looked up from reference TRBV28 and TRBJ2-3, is DVKVTQSSRYLVKRTGEKVFLECVQDMDHENMFWYRQDPGLGLRLIYFSYDVKMKEKGDIPEGYSVSREKKERFSLILESASTNQTSMYLCASSTPTDTQYFGPGTRLTVL.

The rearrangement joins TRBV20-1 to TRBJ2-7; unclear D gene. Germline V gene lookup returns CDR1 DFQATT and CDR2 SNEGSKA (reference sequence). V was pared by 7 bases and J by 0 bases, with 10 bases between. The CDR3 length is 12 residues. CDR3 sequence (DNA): TGCAGTGACATACAGAGCTCCTACGAGCAGTACGTC. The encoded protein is CSDIQSSYEQYV.

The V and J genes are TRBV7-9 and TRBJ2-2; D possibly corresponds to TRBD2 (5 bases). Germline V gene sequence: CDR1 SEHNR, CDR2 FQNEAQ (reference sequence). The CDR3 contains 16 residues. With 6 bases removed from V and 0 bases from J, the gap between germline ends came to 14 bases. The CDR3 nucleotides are TGTGCCAGCAGGGACTCGGGCAGGTCGAACACCGGGGAGCTGTTTTTT. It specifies CASRDSGRSNTGELFF.

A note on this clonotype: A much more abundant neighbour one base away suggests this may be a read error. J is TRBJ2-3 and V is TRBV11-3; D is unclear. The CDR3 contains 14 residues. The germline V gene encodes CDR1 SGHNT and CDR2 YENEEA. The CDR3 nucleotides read TGTGCCAGCAGCTCTAGGGTGGCTCCAGATACGCAGTGTTTT. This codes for CASSSRVAPDTQCF.

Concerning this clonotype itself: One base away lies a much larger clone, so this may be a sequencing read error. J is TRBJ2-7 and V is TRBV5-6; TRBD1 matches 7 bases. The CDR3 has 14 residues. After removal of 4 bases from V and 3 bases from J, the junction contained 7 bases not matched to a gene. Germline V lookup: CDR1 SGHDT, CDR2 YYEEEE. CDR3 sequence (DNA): TGTGCCAGCAGCAATCCACAGGGGTGCTACGAGCAGTACTTC. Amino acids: CASSNPQGCYEQYF.

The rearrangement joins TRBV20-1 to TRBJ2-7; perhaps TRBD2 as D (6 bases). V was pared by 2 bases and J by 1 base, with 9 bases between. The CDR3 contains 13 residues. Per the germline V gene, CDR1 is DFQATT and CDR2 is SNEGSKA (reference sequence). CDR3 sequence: CSARRDSSYEQYV. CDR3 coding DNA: TGCAGTGCTAGAAGGGACTCGTCCTACGAGCAGTACGTC.

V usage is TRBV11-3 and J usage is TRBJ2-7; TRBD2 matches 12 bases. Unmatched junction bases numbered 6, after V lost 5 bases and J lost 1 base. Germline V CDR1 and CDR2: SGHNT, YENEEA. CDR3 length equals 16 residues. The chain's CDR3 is CASSILAGGRSYEQYV. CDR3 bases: TGTGCCAGCAGCATACTAGCGGGGGGTAGATCCTACGAGCAGTACGTC.

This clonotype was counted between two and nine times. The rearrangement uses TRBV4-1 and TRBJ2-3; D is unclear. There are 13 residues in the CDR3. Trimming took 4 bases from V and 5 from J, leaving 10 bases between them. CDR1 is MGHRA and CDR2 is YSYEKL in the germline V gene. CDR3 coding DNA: TGCGCCAGCAGCCCAAGGCCCCAAGATACGCAGTATTTT. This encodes CASSPRPQDTQYF.

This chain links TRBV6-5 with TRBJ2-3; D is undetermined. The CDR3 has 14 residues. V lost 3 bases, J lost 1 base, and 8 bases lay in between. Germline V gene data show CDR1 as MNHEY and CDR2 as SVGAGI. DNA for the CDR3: TGTGCCAGCAGTTATACCGATCGCACAGATACGCAGTATTTT. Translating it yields CASSYTDRTDTQYF.